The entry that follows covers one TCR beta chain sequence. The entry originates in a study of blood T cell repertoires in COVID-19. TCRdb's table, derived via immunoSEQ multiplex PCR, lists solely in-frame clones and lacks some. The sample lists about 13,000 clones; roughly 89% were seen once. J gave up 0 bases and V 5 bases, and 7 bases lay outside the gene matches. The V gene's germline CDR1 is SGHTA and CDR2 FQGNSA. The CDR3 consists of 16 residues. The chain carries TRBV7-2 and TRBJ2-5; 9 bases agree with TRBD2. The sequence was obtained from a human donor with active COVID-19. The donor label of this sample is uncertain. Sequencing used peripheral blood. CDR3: CASSRRLAGDQETQYF. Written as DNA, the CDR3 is TGTGCCAGCAGCCGTCGATTAGCGGGGGACCAAGAGACCCAGTACTTC.